Following are 27 T cell receptor beta chains from one sample sequenced in a study of OX40 agonist ivuxolimab in advanced cancers. The library was built by means of the immunoSEQ multiplex PCR assay. The table comes from immuneACCESS by way of TCRdb, which keeps in-frame sequences with V and J called. Part of the clones is missing from these tables; in studies checked, under half for an unresolved V gene and the rest for unknown reasons. The sample records approximately 61,000 clones, 70% to 90% of which are singletons. Approximately 2% of the sample lies in the top ten. Sequenced here: CD4+ or CD8+ T cells sorted from blood, sampled in a trial of the OX40 agonist ivuxolimab. All receptors come from an adult with an advanced solid tumor such as melanoma, head and neck, liver or kidney cancer.

In this sample, this clone turned up a few times. This chain uses TRBV4-2 with TRBJ1-1; D remains ambiguous. The V gene's germline CDR1 is LGHNA and CDR2 YNFKEQ. The CDR3 has 16 amino acids. V gave up 0 bases and J gave up 8 bases, with 19 bases separating them. The CDR3, as DNA: TGTGCCAGCAGCCAAGATTTGGTCCGGGGAGGGCCGGAAGCTTTCTTT. Translating gives CASSQDLVRGGPEAFF.

V and J are TRBV27 and TRBJ2-5, with 7 bases that match TRBD2. The CDR3 has 15 residues. J gave up 3 bases and V 6 bases, and 10 bases lay outside the gene matches. CDR1 and CDR2 (germline): MNHEY, SMNVEV (reference sequence). The CDR3 DNA follows: TGTGCCAGCAGCCGGCTTGGCGGGAGTAAAGAGACCCAGTACTTC. This encodes CASSRLGGSKETQYF.

This clone has only one observation. The V call is TRBV6-5, the J call TRBJ1-1, with a possible D match to TRBD1 (5 bases). Germline CDR1 and CDR2: MNHEY and SVGAGI. There are 13 residues in the CDR3. Trimming took off 6 bases at V and 2 bases at J, with 10 bases between the two ends. CDR3 sequence reads: CASRTGLNTEAFF. DNA of the CDR3: TGTGCCAGCAGAACGGGGCTAAACACTGAAGCTTTCTTT.

This sequence joins TRBV7-2 and TRBJ1-3; D uncertain. V shed 2 bases and J shed 2 bases, with 10 bases lying between them. Per the germline V gene, CDR1 is SGHTA and CDR2 is FQGNSA. This CDR3 has 15 residues. CDR3 coding DNA: TGTGCCAGCAGCTTAATCTCCACCACTGGAAACACCATATATTTT. Translation: CASSLISTTGNTIYF.

The V call is TRBV18, the J call TRBJ2-5, with unresolved D. The germline gives CDR1 KGHSH, CDR2 LQKENI. Trimming removed 4 bases at V and 5 bases at J, with 5 bases between. The CDR3 consists of 11 residues. CDR3 in amino acids: CASSQSETQYF. The CDR3 DNA is TGTGCCAGCTCACAGAGCGAGACCCAGTACTTC.

The J gene is TRBJ2-3, the V gene TRBV7-2; 7 nucleotides match TRBD1. The CDR3 contains 14 residues. V was clipped by 5 bases and J by 4 bases; unmatched bases: 6. Germline V gene lookup returns CDR1 SGHTA and CDR2 FQGNSA. The CDR3 region has the DNA TGTGCCAGCAGCATATTGACAGGGTCAGATACGCAGTATTTT. Translation: CASSILTGSDTQYF.

The V gene is TRBV2, the J gene TRBJ2-2, with D possibly being TRBD2 (6 bases). Trimming took 7 bases from V and 1 from J, leaving 16 bases between them. The germline V gene encodes CDR1 SNHLY and CDR2 FYNNEI. CDR3 length: 16 amino acids. The CDR3 DNA reads TGTGCCAGCATTCCCCAGTGGGGAGGGAACACCGGGGAGCTGTTTTTT. It yields the protein CASIPQWGGNTGELFF.

As for this clone: One end of the junction is discordant with germline, which a read error may explain. The chain combines TRBV7-2 with TRBJ2-3; TRBD2 aligns across 8 bases. This CDR3 region has 16 residues. The germline V gene has CDR1 SGHTA and CDR2 FQGNSA. The CDR3 protein is CASSLASGVHTGTQYF. DNA of the CDR3: TGTGCCAGCAGCTTAGCTAGCGGGGTACACACAGGTACGCAGTATTTT.

The chain has TRBV9 and TRBJ2-5; D might be TRBD1 or TRBD2, each matching 5 bases. CDR3 length equals 16 residues. The V gene's germline CDR1 is SGDLS and CDR2 YYNGEE. The V end lost 0 bases, the J end lost 5 bases, and 17 bases lay between the germline ends. The CDR3 loop reads CASSVDGANRGETQYF. CDR3 coding DNA: TGTGCCAGCAGCGTAGATGGGGCCAACAGAGGGGAGACCCAGTACTTC.

The chain uses TRBV6-4 and TRBJ2-3; TRBD2 aligns across 7 bases. Germline V lookup: CDR1 MRHNA, CDR2 SNTAGT. Trimming took 4 bases from V and 6 from J; bases not matched to a gene: 13. The CDR3 totals 16 residues. The CDR3 DNA sequence: TGTGCCAGCAGTGTTGAAAGGGCGGGAGACTTGGATACGCAGTATTTT. As protein: CASSVERAGDLDTQYF.

The genes are TRBV9 and TRBJ1-2; 7 positions match TRBD1. V gave up 0 bases and J gave up 6 bases; unmatched junction bases: 8. Per the germline V gene, CDR1 is SGDLS and CDR2 is YYNGEE. The CDR3 runs 15 residues. CDR3 nucleotide sequence: TGTGCCAGCAGCGTAGACCTAAAAGGGGGCAATGGCTACACCTTC. Protein: CASSVDLKGGNGYTF.

CDR3 DNA: TGTGCCAGCAGTTACTCGGTGGGGGGAGGCGAGCAGTACGTC. This encodes CASSYSVGGGEQYV. This rearrangement joins TRBV6-5 to TRBJ2-7; tentative D call: TRBD2 (6 bases). Trimming left V 0 bases short and J 6 bases short, with 12 bases between. Per the germline V gene, CDR1 is MNHEY and CDR2 is SVGAGI. This CDR3 comprises 14 residues.

The chain combines TRBV21-1 with TRBJ2-2; TRBD2, as called in the table, went unchecked against the DNA. TRBV21-1 is listed as a pseudogene. This CDR3 spans 15 amino acids. Here the CDR3 reads CASSTLAGLPVELFF. In DNA, the CDR3 is TGTGCCAGCAGCACCCTAGCGGGACTCCCCGTGGAGCTGTTTTTT.

CDR3: CASSLVGRGSGQFF. The CDR3 coding sequence is TGTGCCAGCAGCTTAGTCGGGCGGGGAAGTGGCCAGTTCTTC. The V call is TRBV7-9, the J call TRBJ2-1, with D possibly being TRBD2 (6 bases). CDR3 length: 14 amino acids. V lost 1 base to trimming and J lost 13 bases, with 17 bases between them. Germline loops: CDR1 SEHNR, CDR2 FQNEAQ (reference sequence).

V and J are TRBV6-5 and TRBJ1-5, with a weak D call TRBD1 (6 bases). The CDR3 is 14 amino acids. Trimming left V 5 bases short and J 2 bases short, with 10 bases between. Germline CDR1 and CDR2: MNHEY and SVGAGI. CDR3 coding DNA: TGTGCCAGCAGTAGAGGGGGTGGCAATCAGCCCCAGCATTTT. Translated: CASSRGGGNQPQHF.

The chain carries TRBV6-5 and TRBJ1-2; no clear D. The CDR3 sequence is 13 residues long. V shed 8 bases and J shed 0 bases, with 10 bases lying between them. Germline lookup yields CDR1 MNHEY and CDR2 SVGAGI. Written as DNA, the CDR3 is TGTGCCAGCGCCCCGGATTCTAACTATGGCTACACCTTC. This codes for CASAPDSNYGYTF.

The chain carries TRBV6-6 and TRBJ2-3; either TRBD1 or TRBD2 may fit D (6 bases each). The CDR3 is made up of 14 amino acids. Germline CDR1 and CDR2: MNHNY and SVGAGI (reference sequence). V gave up 11 bases and J gave up 0 bases, with 15 bases separating them. CDR3 protein: CACLGGLSTDTQYF. The CDR3 region has the DNA TGTGCCTGCCTAGGGGGGCTTAGCACAGATACGCAGTATTTT.

The rearrangement uses TRBV7-2 and TRBJ1-2, with a weak D call TRBD1 (6 bases). The V end lost 1 base, the J end lost 7 bases, and 10 bases lay between the germline ends. The CDR3 consists of 13 residues. Germline loops: CDR1 SGHTA, CDR2 FQGNSA. The CDR3 coding sequence is TGTGCCAGCAGCTTAGGGGGGGCCGGTGGCTACACCTTC. Translation gives CASSLGGAGGYTF.

The rearrangement uses TRBV14 and TRBJ2-1; 7 bases agree with TRBD1. Germline V gene sequence: CDR1 SGHDN, CDR2 FVKESK. The CDR3 is 19 amino acids. J gave up 3 bases and V 1 base, and 15 bases lay outside the gene matches. This CDR3 is CASSQVGGRWGQNYNEQFF. CDR3 DNA: TGTGCCAGCAGCCAAGTTGGCGGCAGGTGGGGACAGAACTACAATGAGCAGTTCTTC.

This clone was counted between two and nine times. The J gene is TRBJ1-6, the V gene TRBV18; TRBD1 might be the D (5 bases). Germline assignment: CDR1 KGHSH and CDR2 LQKENI. V lost 2 bases, J lost 10 bases, and 15 bases lay in between. This CDR3 is built from 15 residues. CDR3 amino acids: CASSPSPQGSSPLHF. The CDR3 DNA follows: TGTGCCAGCTCACCATCCCCCCAGGGATCCTCACCCCTCCACTTT.

This clone was found a few times. The same CDR3 arises from other DNA sequences in this sample as well. V gene TRBV5-1 combines with J gene TRBJ2-3; D is unresolved. Germline CDR1 and CDR2: SGHRS and YFSETQ. With 0 bases removed from V and 3 bases from J, the gap between germline ends came to 11 bases. There are 15 residues in the CDR3. Written as DNA, the CDR3 is TGCGCCAGCAGCTTGGGGGCGCGCGGTACAGATACGCAGTATTTT. Amino acid sequence: CASSLGARGTDTQYF. The complete variable domain, with remaining parts taken from reference TRBV5-1 and TRBJ2-3, reads KAGVTQTPRYLIKTRGQQVTLSCSPISGHRSVSWYQQTPGQGLQFLFEYFSETQRNKGNFPGRFSGRQFSNSRSEMNVSTLELGDSALYLCASSLGARGTDTQYFGPGTRLTVL.

The gene calls are TRBV18 and TRBJ2-1; perhaps D is TRBD1 or TRBD2 (7 bases each). This CDR3 comprises 14 residues. From germline, CDR1 is KGHSH and CDR2 LQKENI. V was shortened by 3 bases and J by 5 bases, with 11 bases between the two germline ends. The CDR3 nucleotides read TGTGCCAGCTCACCCCAGGGGGGGAACAATGAGCAGTTCTTC. Its protein product is CASSPQGGNNEQFF.

The chain recombines TRBV6-6 with TRBJ1-5; D gene ambiguous. Trimming took off 6 bases at V and 5 bases at J, with 8 bases between the two ends. Germline loops: CDR1 MNHNY, CDR2 SVGAGI (reference sequence). This CDR3 has 12 amino acids. For the CDR3, the DNA is TGTGCCAGCAGAACCCAGGATCAGCCCCAGCATTTT. The encoded protein is CASRTQDQPQHF.

This clone was counted only a few times. CDR3 coding DNA: TGTGCCAGCAGTGGAGAGGGGCCCACTGGCTACACCTTC. This sequence encodes CASSGEGPTGYTF. The chain has TRBV2 and TRBJ1-2; TRBD1 might be the D (5 bases). V was pared by 4 bases and J by 7 bases, with 13 bases between. The germline gives CDR1 SNHLY, CDR2 FYNNEI. The CDR3 sequence is 13 residues long. The variable domain in full, completed from reference TRBV2 and TRBJ1-2, reads EPEVTQTPSHQVTQMGQEVILRCVPISNHLYFYWYRQILGQKVEFLVSFYNNEISEKSEIFDDQFSVERPDGSNFTLKIRSTKLEDSAMYFCASSGEGPTGYTFGSGTRLTVV.

This chain links TRBV9 with TRBJ1-1; D may be TRBD1 (6 bases). The CDR3 runs 15 residues. The germline V and J ends were trimmed by 0 bases and 11 bases, with 20 bases remaining between them. The V gene's germline CDR1 is SGDLS and CDR2 YYNGEE. CDR3 residues: CASSVDGGGALMAFF. As DNA, the CDR3 is TGTGCCAGCAGCGTAGACGGCGGGGGCGCTTTAATGGCTTTCTTT.

V and J are TRBV9 and TRBJ1-3; no firm D call. Trimming cost V 2 bases and J 2 bases, with 8 bases left between them. CDR1 is SGDLS and CDR2 is YYNGEE in the germline V gene. The CDR3 has 14 residues. CDR3 bases: TGTGCCAGCAGCGTGGAAGGAGCTGGAAACACCATATATTTT. This gives the protein CASSVEGAGNTIYF. The full variable domain, its missing parts supplied by reference TRBV9 and TRBJ1-3, is DSGVTQTPKHLITATGQRVTLRCSPRSGDLSVYWYQQSLDQGLQFLIQYYNGEERAKGNILERFSAQQFPDLHSELNLSSLELGDSALYFCASSVEGAGNTIYFGEGSWLTVV.

The chain joins TRBV11-1 to TRBJ1-1, with TRBD1 matching 7 bases. After removal of 2 bases from V and 2 bases from J, the junction contained 5 bases not matched to a gene. The CDR3 extends over 15 amino acids. The germline CDR1 and CDR2 sequences are SGHAT and FQDESV (reference sequence). The CDR3 region has the DNA TGTGCCAGCAGCTTATATGGGACAGCAAACACTGAAGCTTTCTTT. It yields the protein CASSLYGTANTEAFF.